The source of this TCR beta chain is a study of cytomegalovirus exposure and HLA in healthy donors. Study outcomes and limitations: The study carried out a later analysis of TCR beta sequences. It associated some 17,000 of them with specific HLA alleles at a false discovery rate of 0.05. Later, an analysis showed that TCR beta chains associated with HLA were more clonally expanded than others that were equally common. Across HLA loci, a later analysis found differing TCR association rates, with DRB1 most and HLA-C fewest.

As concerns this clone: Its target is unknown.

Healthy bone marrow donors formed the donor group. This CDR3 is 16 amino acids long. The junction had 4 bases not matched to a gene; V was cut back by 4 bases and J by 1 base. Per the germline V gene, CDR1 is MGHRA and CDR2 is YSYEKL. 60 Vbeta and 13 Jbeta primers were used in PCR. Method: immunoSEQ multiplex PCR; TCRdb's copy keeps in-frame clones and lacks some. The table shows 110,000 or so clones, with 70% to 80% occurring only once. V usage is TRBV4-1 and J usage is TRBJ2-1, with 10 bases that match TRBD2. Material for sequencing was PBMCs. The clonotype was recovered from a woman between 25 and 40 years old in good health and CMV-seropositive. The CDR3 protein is CASSPGSGRSYNEQFF. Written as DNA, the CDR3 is TGCGCCAGCAGCCCTGGTAGCGGGAGGTCCTACAATGAGCAGTTCTTC.